These 9 T cell receptor beta chains were all obtained from the same sample, sequenced in a study of radiotherapy plus CTLA-4 blockade in lung cancer. Produced via immunoSEQ multiplex PCR; TCRdb's table is partial and in-frame only. The data hold around 43,000 clones, with about 75% observed a single time. Sequencing was performed on peripheral blood, taken from a patient treated with radiotherapy plus ipilimumab. Receptor source: a human donor with non-small cell lung cancer who had stable disease on radiotherapy plus ipilimumab.

This clone was seen more than once but under ten times. The chain uses TRBV4-1 and TRBJ1-2; D is undetermined. Looked up from germline, CDR1 is MGHRA and CDR2 is YSYEKL. This CDR3 comprises 15 residues. V lost 1 base to trimming and J lost 1 base, with 10 bases between them. CDR3 in amino acids: CASSQGKNSNYGYTF. CDR3 sequence (DNA): TGCGCCAGCAGCCAAGGGAAAAACAGTAACTATGGCTACACCTTC.

This chain connects TRBV19 to TRBJ1-5; 7 nucleotides match TRBD1. Unmatched junction bases numbered 4, after V lost 7 bases and J lost 1 base. Per the germline V gene, CDR1 is LNHDA and CDR2 is SQIVND (reference sequence). CDR3 size: 14 residues. The CDR3 bases are TGTGCCAGTATGTACAGGGGAAGCAATCAGCCCCAGCATTTT. Protein: CASMYRGSNQPQHF.

The chain links TRBV19 to TRBJ2-5, with TRBD2 identical over 8 bases. The J segment lost 5 bases and the V segment lost 3 bases, leaving 11 bases of the junction unmatched. The germline V gene has CDR1 LNHDA and CDR2 SQIVND (reference sequence). The CDR3 runs to 16 residues. The CDR3 here is CASSMGNGGARETQYF. The CDR3 DNA follows: TGTGCCAGTAGTATGGGAAACGGGGGGGCCCGGGAGACCCAGTACTTC.

This chain links TRBV5-1 with TRBJ1-3; maybe TRBD1 (6 bases). Germline assignment: CDR1 SGHRS and CDR2 YFSETQ. Trimming left V 0 bases short and J 4 bases short, with 11 bases between. The CDR3 runs 15 residues. DNA of the CDR3: TGCGCCAGCAGCTTGGTCGGCGGGGGCGGAAACACCATATATTTT. It codes for CASSLVGGGGNTIYF.

V gene TRBV7-9 combines with J gene TRBJ2-7, with 8 positions matching TRBD2. After removal of 5 bases from V and 3 bases from J, the junction contained 6 bases not matched to a gene. Germline V gene lookup returns CDR1 SEHNR and CDR2 FQNEAQ (reference sequence). There are 14 residues in the CDR3. The CDR3 DNA reads as TGTGCCAGCAGCCCCCGGGGGGGGCGCTACGAGCAGTACTTC. Its translation: CASSPRGGRYEQYF.

The V call is TRBV10-1, the J call TRBJ2-3, with 10 bases fitting TRBD2. This CDR3 has 15 amino acids. Germline-derived CDR1 and CDR2 are WNHNN and SYGVQD (reference sequence). Trimming cost V 8 bases and J 0 bases; bases outside gene matches: 5. The DNA for the CDR3 is TGCGCCAGCGGTTCTAGCGGGGGAAGCACAGATACGCAGTATTTT. Amino acids: CASGSSGGSTDTQYF.

This clone came up once. The chain couples TRBV5-1 to TRBJ1-4; D remains ambiguous. This CDR3 comprises 16 residues. Looked up from germline, CDR1 is SGHRS and CDR2 is YFSETQ. Trimming removed 1 base from V and 0 bases from J, with 10 bases in between. CDR3 nucleotide sequence: TGCGCCAGCAGCTTGTGGGCGGGCGCAACTAATGAAAAACTGTTTTTT. As protein: CASSLWAGATNEKLFF.

Concerning this clone: One end of the junction fails to match germline, which may point to a read error. This CDR3 is also generated by other DNA sequences in the sample. This chain connects TRBV7-8 to TRBJ1-4; D is unclear. The CDR3 covers 14 residues. The germline V gene has CDR1 SGHVS and CDR2 FQNEAQ. The CDR3 is CASKTREGDEKLFF. For the CDR3, the DNA is TGTGCCAGCAAAACGCGGGAGGGCGACGAAAAGCTGTTTTTT.

This rearrangement joins TRBV7-6 to TRBJ2-7; D is uncertain. The CDR3 has 14 amino acids. Germline V CDR1 and CDR2: SGHVS, FNYEAQ. The V gene lost 1 base and the J gene lost 3 bases, with 10 bases spanning the gap. CDR3 in amino acids: CASSLGGVRYEQYF. The CDR3 region has the DNA TGTGCCAGCAGCTTAGGAGGAGTCCGCTACGAGCAGTACTTC.